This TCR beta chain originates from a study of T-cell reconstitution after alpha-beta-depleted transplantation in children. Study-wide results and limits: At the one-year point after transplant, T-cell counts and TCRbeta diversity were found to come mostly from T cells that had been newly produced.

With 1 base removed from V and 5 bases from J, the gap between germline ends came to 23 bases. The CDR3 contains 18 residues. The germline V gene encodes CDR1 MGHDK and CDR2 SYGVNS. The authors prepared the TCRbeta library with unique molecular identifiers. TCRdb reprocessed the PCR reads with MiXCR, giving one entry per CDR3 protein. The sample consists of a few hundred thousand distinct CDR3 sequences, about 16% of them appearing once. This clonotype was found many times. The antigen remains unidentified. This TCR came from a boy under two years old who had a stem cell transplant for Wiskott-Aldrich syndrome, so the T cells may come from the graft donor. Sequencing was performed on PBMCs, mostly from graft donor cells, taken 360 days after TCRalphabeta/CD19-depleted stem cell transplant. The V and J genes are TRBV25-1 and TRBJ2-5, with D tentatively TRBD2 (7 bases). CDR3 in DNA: TGTGCCAGCAGTGAATCTTCACCGGGGGGCCACTGGGGCGAGACCCAGTACTTC. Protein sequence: CASSESSPGGHWGETQYF.